Listed below are T cell receptor beta chains from one sample, sequenced in a study of T cells in Graves' hyperthyroidism and ophthalmopathy. TCRdb redid the calling of the multiplex PCR reads with MiXCR, one entry per CDR3 protein. The sample has around 600,000 distinct CDR3 sequences, about 45% seen once. The sample taken for sequencing was peripheral blood or thyroid tissue (not recorded which). Receptors originate from an adult man with Graves' disease, either hyperthyroidism or ophthalmopathy (not recorded which). CDR3s include the opening cysteine and the closing phenylalanine or tryptophan. A D gene is named only where the DNA matches it firmly. Clone size appears in some rows only: once, few, many, or a class for an expanded clone.

d_gene	v_gene	abundance	j_gene	CDR3aa	CDR3nt
TRBD2	TRBV7-2	.	TRBJ2-7	CASSPGLAGGAAYEQYF	TGTGCCAGCAGCCCTGGACTAGCGGGGGGGGCAGCCTACGAGCAGTACTTC
TRBD1	TRBV2	.	TRBJ1-1	CASSQVPGQGPGTEAFF	TGTGCCAGCAGCCAAGTCCCGGGACAGGGACCGGGGACTGAAGCTTTCTTT
TRBD2	TRBV11-2	.	TRBJ2-5	CASSWRIAGGETQYF	TGTGCCAGCAGCTGGCGGATAGCGGGAGGGGAGACCCAGTACTTC
TRBD1	TRBV2	.	TRBJ2-5	CASSDYPGQGAIRETQYF	TGTGCCAGCAGTGATTACCCGGGACAGGGGGCGATACGTGAGACCCAGTACTTC
.	TRBV15	.	TRBJ1-4	CATSSPTHATNEKLFF	TGTGCCACCAGCAGCCCGACCCATGCAACTAATGAAAAACTGTTTTTT
.	TRBV4-1	.	TRBJ1-3	CASSQVDSTSGNTIYF	TGCGCCAGCAGCCAAGTGGACTCTACCTCTGGAAACACCATATATTTT
TRBD2	TRBV7-2	.	TRBJ2-7	CASSPIGTSGLARLSYEQCF	TGTGCCAGCAGCCCCATCGGGACATCCGGACTAGCTCGATTGTCCTACGAGCAGTGCTTC
.	TRBV7-2	few	TRBJ2-5	CASSLVAGQVETQYF	TGCGCCAGCAGCTTGGTTGCGGGCCAGGTAGAGACCCAGTACTTC
.	TRBV2	.	TRBJ2-6	CASSEPRSGANVLTF	TGTGCCAGCAGTGAACCCCGCTCTGGGGCCAACGTCCTGACTTTC
.	TRBV10-3	.	TRBJ2-7	CAITDPGAGGGQSYEQYF	TGTGCCATCACCGACCCGGGAGCAGGTGGAGGTCAAAGTTACGAGCAGTACTTC
TRBD1	TRBV7-8	.	TRBJ2-7	CASSLDTGVREQYF	TGTGCCAGCAGCTTAGATACAGGGGTTCGAGAGCAGTACTTC
.	TRBV2	.	TRBJ2-7	CASSPARGALYEQYF	TGTGCCAGCAGCCCGGCGAGGGGGGCTCTGTACGAGCAGTACTTC
.	TRBV10-3	many	TRBJ1-5	CAISRQGNQPQHF	TGTGCCATCAGTAGGCAGGGGAATCAGCCCCAGCATTTT
.	TRBV14	.	TRBJ1-5	CSHRHDLGCWHRNTQPQHF	TGTAGCCATAGACACGATCTTGGCTGCTGGCACAGAAATACACAGCCCCAGCATTTT
.	TRBV20-1	many	TRBJ2-5	CSASRRSQETQYF	TGCAGTGCTAGTCGACGTAGCCAAGAGACCCAGTACTTC
TRBD1	TRBV13	many	TRBJ1-1	CASSLGGWRTGELAFF	TGTGCCAGCAGCTTAGGAGGTTGGAGGACAGGGGAACTAGCTTTCTTT
TRBD1	TRBV14	.	TRBJ1-2	CASSPRDSFNYGYTF	TGTGCCAGCAGTCCACGGGACAGTTTTAACTATGGCTACACCTTC